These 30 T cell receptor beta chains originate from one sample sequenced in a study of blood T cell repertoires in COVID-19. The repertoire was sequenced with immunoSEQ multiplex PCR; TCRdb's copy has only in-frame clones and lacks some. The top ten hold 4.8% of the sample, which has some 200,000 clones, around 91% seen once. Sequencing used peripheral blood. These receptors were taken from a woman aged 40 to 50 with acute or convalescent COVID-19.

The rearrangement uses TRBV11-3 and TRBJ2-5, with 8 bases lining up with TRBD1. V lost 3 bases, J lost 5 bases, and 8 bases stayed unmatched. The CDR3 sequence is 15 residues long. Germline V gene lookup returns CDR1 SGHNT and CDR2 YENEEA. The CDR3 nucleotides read TGTGCCAGCAGCTTCCAAGGACAGGGCGGCGAGACCCAGTACTTC. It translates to CASSFQGQGGETQYF.

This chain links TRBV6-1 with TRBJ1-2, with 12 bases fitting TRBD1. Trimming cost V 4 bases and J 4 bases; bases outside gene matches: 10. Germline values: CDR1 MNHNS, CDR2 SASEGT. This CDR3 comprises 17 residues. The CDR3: CASSVRDRGLPSYGYTF. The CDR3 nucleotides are TGTGCCAGCAGTGTCCGGGACAGGGGGCTCCCCTCCTATGGCTACACCTTC.

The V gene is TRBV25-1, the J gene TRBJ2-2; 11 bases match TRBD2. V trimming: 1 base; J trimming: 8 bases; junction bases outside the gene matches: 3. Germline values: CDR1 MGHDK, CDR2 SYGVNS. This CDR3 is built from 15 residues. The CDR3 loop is CASSESTSGGGELFF. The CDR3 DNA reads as TGTGCCAGCAGTGAATCAACTAGCGGGGGTGGGGAGCTGTTTTTT.

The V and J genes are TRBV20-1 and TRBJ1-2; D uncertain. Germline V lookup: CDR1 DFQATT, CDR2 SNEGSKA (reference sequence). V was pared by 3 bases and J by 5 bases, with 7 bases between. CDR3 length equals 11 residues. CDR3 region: CSASGRYGYTF. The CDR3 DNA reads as TGCAGTGCTAGCGGCAGGTATGGCTACACCTTC.

The CDR3 protein is CASSLGTRGQGSGYTF. The CDR3 bases are TGCGCCAGCAGCTTGGGGACAAGGGGACAGGGAAGTGGCTACACCTTC. The chain uses TRBV5-1 and TRBJ1-2; 9 bases agree with TRBD1. The V and J ends lost 0 bases and 7 bases, in that order; junction bases with no gene match: 10. Germline V gene sequence: CDR1 SGHRS, CDR2 YFSETQ. This CDR3 spans 16 amino acids.

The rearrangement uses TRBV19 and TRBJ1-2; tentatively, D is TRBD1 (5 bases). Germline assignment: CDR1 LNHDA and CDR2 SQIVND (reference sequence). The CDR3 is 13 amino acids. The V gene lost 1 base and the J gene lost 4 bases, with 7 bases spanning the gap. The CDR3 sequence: CASSIVQAYGYTF. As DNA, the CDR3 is TGTGCCAGTAGTATAGTACAGGCCTATGGCTACACCTTC.

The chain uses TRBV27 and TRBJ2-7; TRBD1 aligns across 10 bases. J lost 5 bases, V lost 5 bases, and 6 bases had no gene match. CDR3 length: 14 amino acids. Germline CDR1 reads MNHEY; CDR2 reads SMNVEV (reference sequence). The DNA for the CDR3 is TGTGCCAGCAGTCCCGGGACAGGGGACCACGAGCAGTACGTC. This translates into CASSPGTGDHEQYV.

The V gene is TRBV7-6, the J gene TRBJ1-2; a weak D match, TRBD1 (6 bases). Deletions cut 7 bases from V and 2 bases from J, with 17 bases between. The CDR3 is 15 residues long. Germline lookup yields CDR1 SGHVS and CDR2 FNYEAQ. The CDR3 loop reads CASKPSTGPNYGYTF. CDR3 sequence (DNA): TGTGCCAGCAAACCCTCGACAGGACCCAACTATGGCTACACCTTC.

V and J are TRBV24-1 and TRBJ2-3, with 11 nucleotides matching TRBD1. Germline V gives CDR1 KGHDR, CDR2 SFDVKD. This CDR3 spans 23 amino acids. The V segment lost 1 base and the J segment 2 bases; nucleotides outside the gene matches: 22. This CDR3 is CATSDFLGRDRGNVLTLTDTQYF. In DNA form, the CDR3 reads TGTGCCACCAGTGATTTTCTTGGCCGGGACAGGGGGAATGTCCTCACTCTCACAGATACGCAGTATTTT.

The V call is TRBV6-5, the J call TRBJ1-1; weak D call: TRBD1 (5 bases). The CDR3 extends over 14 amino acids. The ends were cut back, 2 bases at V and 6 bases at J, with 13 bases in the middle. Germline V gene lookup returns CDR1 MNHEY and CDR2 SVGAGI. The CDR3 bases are TGTGCCAGCAGTTACCAAGGGGAATGGTCTGAAGCTTTCTTT. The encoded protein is CASSYQGEWSEAFF.

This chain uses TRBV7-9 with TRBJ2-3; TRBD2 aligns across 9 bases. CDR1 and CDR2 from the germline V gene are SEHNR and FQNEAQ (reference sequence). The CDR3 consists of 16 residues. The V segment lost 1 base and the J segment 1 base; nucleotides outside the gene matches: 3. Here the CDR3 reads CASSLEASGGTDTQYF. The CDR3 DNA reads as TGTGCCAGCAGCTTAGAGGCTAGCGGGGGCACAGATACGCAGTATTTT.

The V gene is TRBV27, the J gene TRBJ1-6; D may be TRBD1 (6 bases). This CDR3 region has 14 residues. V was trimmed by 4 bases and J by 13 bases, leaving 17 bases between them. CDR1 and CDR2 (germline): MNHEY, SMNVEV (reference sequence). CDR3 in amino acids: CASSWNRDGRPLHF. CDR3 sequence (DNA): TGTGCCAGCAGTTGGAACAGGGACGGACGTCCCCTCCACTTT.

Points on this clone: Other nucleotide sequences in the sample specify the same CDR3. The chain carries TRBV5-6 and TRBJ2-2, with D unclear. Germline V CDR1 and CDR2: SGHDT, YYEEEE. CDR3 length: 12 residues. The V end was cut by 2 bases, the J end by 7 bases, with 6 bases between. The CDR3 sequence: CASSLRVGELFF. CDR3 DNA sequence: TGTGCCAGCAGCTTACGAGTCGGGGAGCTGTTTTTT.

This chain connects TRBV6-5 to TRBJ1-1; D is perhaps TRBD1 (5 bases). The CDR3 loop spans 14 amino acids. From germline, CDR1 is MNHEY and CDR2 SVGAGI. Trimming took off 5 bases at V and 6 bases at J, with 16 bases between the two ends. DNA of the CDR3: TGTGCCAGCAGTCCACTGGGGGGGGACGCTGAAGCTTTCTTT. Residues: CASSPLGGDAEAFF.

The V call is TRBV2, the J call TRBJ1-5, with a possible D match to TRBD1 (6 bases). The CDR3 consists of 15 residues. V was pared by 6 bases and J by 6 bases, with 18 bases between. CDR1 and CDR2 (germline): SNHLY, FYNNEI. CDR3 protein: CASRTSDRMGQPQHF. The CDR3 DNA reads TGTGCCAGCAGGACCTCCGACAGGATGGGTCAGCCCCAGCATTTT.

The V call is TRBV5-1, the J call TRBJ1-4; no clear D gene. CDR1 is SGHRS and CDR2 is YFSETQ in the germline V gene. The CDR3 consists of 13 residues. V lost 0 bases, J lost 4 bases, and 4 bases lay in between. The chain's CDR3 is CASSLGLNEKLFF. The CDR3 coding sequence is TGCGCCAGCAGCTTGGGACTTAATGAAAAACTGTTTTTT.

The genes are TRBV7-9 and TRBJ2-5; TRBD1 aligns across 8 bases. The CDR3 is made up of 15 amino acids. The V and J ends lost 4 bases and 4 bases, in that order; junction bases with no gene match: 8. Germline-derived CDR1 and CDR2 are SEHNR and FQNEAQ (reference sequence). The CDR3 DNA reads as TGTGCCAGCAGCTACGTGGGCAGGGGGCGAGAGACCCAGTACTTC. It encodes CASSYVGRGRETQYF. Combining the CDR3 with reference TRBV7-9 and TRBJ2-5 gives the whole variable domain DTGVSQNPRHKITKRGQNVTFRCDPISEHNRLYWYRQTLGQGPEFLTYFQNEAQLEKSRLLSDRFSAERPKGSFSTLEIQRTEQGDSAMYLCASSYVGRGRETQYFGPGTRLLVL.

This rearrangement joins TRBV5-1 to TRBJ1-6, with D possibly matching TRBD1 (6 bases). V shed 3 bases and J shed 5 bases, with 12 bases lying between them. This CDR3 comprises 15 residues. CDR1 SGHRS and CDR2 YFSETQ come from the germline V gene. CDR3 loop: CASSSGTLDNSPLHF. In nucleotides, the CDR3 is TGCGCCAGCAGCTCGGGGACACTAGATAATTCACCCCTCCACTTT.

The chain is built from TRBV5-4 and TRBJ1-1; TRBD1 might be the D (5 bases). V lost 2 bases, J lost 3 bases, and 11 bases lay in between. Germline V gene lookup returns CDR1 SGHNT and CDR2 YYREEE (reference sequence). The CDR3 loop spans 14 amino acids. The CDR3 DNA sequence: TGTGCCAGCAGCTTCCGGGGGATATACACTGAAGCTTTCTTT. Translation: CASSFRGIYTEAFF. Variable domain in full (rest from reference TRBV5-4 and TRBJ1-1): ETGVTQSPTHLIKTRGQQVTLRCSSQSGHNTVSWYQQALGQGPQFIFQYYREEENGRGNFPPRFSGLQFPNYSSELNVNALELDDSALYLCASSFRGIYTEAFFGQGTRLTVV.

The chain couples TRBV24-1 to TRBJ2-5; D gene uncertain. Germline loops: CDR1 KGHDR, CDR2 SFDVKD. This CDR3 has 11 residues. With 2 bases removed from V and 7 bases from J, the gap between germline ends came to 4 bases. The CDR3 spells CATSDSVTQYF. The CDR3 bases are TGTGCCACCAGTGATTCGGTGACCCAGTACTTC.

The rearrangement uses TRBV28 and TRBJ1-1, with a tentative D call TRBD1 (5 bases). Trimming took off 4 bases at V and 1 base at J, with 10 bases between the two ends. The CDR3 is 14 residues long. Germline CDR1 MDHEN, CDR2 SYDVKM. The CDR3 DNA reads TGTGCCAGCAGTTCCCCGACAGCGAACACTGAAGCTTTCTTT. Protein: CASSSPTANTEAFF.

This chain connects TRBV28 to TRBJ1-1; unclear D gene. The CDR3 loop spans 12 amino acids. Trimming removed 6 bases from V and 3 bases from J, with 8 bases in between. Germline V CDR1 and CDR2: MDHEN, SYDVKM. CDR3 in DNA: TGTGCCAGCAGGGAGATGGACACTGAAGCTTTCTTT. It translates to CASREMDTEAFF.

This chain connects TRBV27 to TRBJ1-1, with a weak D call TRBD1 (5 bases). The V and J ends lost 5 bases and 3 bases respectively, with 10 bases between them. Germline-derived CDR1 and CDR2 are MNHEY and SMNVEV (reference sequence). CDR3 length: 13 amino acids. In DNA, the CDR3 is TGTGCCAGCAGTCCGGGGGTAGACACTGAAGCTTTCTTT. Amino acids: CASSPGVDTEAFF.

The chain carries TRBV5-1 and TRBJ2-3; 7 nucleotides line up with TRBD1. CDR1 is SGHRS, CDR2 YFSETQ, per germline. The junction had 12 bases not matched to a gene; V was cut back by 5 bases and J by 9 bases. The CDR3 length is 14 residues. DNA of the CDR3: TGCGCCAGCAGTTCCGGTACAGGGGTTGGGACGCAGTATTTT. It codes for CASSSGTGVGTQYF.

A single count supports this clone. CDR3 sequence (DNA): TGTGCCAGTAGTGTGCGGACAGGGTTTGGTTCACCCCTCCACTTT. Protein sequence: CASSVRTGFGSPLHF. The V call is TRBV19, the J call TRBJ1-6; TRBD1 matches 8 bases. This CDR3 has 15 amino acids. Germline trimming cut 5 bases from V and 9 bases from J; bases unmatched to any gene: 9. The germline V gene has CDR1 LNHDA and CDR2 SQIVND (reference sequence).

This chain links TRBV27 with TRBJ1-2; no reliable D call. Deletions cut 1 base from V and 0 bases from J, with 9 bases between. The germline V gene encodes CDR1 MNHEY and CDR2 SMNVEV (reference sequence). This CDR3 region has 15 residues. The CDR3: CASSLFSGTNYGYTF. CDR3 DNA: TGTGCCAGCAGTTTATTTTCGGGGACTAACTATGGCTACACCTTC.

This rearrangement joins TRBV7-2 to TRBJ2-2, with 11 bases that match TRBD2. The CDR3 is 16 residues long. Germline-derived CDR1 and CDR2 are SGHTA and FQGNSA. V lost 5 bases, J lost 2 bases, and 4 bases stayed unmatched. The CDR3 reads CASSPLAGGNTGELFF. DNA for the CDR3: TGTGCCAGCAGCCCCCTAGCGGGGGGTAACACCGGGGAGCTGTTTTTT.

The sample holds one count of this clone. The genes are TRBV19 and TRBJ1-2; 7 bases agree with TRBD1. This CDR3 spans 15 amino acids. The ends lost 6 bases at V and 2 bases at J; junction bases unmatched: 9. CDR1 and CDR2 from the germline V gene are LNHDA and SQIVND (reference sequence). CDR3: CASSVNTGENYGYTF. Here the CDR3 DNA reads TGTGCCAGTAGCGTAAACACAGGGGAAAACTATGGCTACACCTTC. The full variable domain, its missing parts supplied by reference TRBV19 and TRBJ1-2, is DGGITQSPKYLFRKEGQNVTLSCEQNLNHDAMYWYRQDPGQGLRLIYYSQIVNDFQKGDIAEGYSVSREKKESFPLTVTSAQKNPTAFYLCASSVNTGENYGYTFGSGTRLTVV.

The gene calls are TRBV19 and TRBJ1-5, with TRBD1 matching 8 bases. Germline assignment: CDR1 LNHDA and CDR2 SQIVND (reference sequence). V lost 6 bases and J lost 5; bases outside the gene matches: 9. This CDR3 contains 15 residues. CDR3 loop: CASRTQGDPHQPQHF. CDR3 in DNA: TGTGCCAGTAGGACACAGGGGGATCCTCATCAGCCCCAGCATTTT.

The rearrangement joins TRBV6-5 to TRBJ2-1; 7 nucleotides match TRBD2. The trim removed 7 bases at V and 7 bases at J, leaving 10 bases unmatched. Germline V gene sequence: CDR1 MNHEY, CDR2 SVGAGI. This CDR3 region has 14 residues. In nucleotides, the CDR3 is TGTGCCAGCACCAGGAATCGCGGGGGAAATGAGCAGTTCTTC. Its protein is CASTRNRGGNEQFF.